The 8 T cell receptor beta chains given below trace back to one sample, sequenced in a study of cytomegalovirus exposure and HLA in healthy donors. PCR was performed using 60 Vbeta and 13 Jbeta primers. Assay: immunoSEQ multiplex PCR; the TCRdb copy retains only in-frame clones and omits some. The table shows approximately 140,000 clones, with 75% occurring only once. Sequences were obtained from PBMCs. The receptors come from a man aged 40-49 years in good health and CMV-seronegative.

The chain is built from TRBV2 and TRBJ1-5; D not resolved. The germline V gene has CDR1 SNHLY and CDR2 FYNNEI. The CDR3 consists of 14 residues. V lost 6 bases to trimming and J lost 4 bases, with 13 bases between them. This CDR3 reads CASSLITENQPQHF. The CDR3, as DNA: TGTGCCAGCAGCCTCATTACAGAGAATCAGCCCCAGCATTTT.

In its sample, this clone was seen a few times. This chain joins TRBV5-6 and TRBJ1-2, with 9 bases that match TRBD1. This CDR3 region has 16 residues. The germline V gene has CDR1 SGHDT and CDR2 YYEEEE. Trimming cost V 4 bases and J 6 bases; bases outside gene matches: 13. CDR3 in DNA: TGTGCCAGCAGCGGATGGGACAGGGTAACGGAAAATGGCTACACCTTC. Encoded protein: CASSGWDRVTENGYTF. Variable domain in full (rest from reference TRBV5-6 and TRBJ1-2): DAGVTQSPTHLIKTRGQQVTLRCSPKSGHDTVSWYQQALGQGPQFIFQYYEEEERQRGNFPDRFSGHQFPNYSSELNVNALLLGDSALYLCASSGWDRVTENGYTFGSGTRLTVV.

The chain is built from TRBV5-8 and TRBJ1-2; perhaps TRBD1 as D (5 bases). This CDR3 contains 16 residues. Trimming stripped 3 bases from V and 6 bases from J, with 21 bases between. Germline-derived CDR1 and CDR2 are SGHTS and YDEGEE. CDR3 sequence: CASSWGGQLGFNGYTF. The CDR3 nucleotides read TGTGCCAGCAGCTGGGGCGGACAACTCGGTTTCAATGGCTACACCTTC.

V and J are TRBV5-1 and TRBJ2-3; 7 positions match TRBD1. The CDR3 covers 16 residues. Germline CDR1 SGHRS, CDR2 YFSETQ. Germline trimming cut 0 bases from V and 2 bases from J; bases unmatched to any gene: 6. This CDR3 is CASSLAVQGYTDTQYF. For the CDR3, the DNA is TGCGCCAGCAGCTTGGCCGTACAGGGGTACACAGATACGCAGTATTTT.

The chain links TRBV5-6 to TRBJ1-6; D remains ambiguous. Germline CDR1 reads SGHDT; CDR2 reads YYEEEE. The CDR3 covers 16 residues. V lost 1 base and J lost 3, with 11 bases in between. The CDR3, as DNA: TGTGCCAGCAGCTTGCCGGGAGCAGACTATAATTCACCCCTCCACTTT. It codes for CASSLPGADYNSPLHF.

V and J are TRBV7-8 and TRBJ1-1; maybe TRBD1 (6 bases). The V gene lost 5 bases and the J gene lost 10 bases, with 23 bases spanning the gap. Looked up from germline, CDR1 is SGHVS and CDR2 is FQNEAQ. This CDR3 has 15 residues. The CDR3 region has the DNA TGTGCCAGCAGCCATCCCCTAAGTTCACAGGGTAGAGCTTTCTTT. This codes for CASSHPLSSQGRAFF.

The chain recombines TRBV5-1 with TRBJ2-5, with 9 bases matching TRBD1. Germline V lookup: CDR1 SGHRS, CDR2 YFSETQ. This CDR3 region has 17 residues. Trimming removed 4 bases from V and 11 bases from J; junction bases left unmatched: 21. CDR3 amino acids: CASSLTPPGQGPVGQYF. The CDR3 DNA follows: TGCGCCAGCAGCCTGACACCCCCGGGACAGGGCCCGGTCGGGCAGTACTTC.

V gene TRBV28 combines with J gene TRBJ2-3; 8 bases align to TRBD2. From germline, CDR1 is MDHEN and CDR2 SYDVKM. The CDR3 consists of 18 residues. With 6 bases clipped from V and 0 bases from J, the junction kept 14 bases outside the gene matches. CDR3 DNA sequence: TGTGCCAGCAGGCCACCCCCAACTAGCGGTGCTAGCACAGATACGCAGTATTTT. Its translation: CASRPPPTSGASTDTQYF.